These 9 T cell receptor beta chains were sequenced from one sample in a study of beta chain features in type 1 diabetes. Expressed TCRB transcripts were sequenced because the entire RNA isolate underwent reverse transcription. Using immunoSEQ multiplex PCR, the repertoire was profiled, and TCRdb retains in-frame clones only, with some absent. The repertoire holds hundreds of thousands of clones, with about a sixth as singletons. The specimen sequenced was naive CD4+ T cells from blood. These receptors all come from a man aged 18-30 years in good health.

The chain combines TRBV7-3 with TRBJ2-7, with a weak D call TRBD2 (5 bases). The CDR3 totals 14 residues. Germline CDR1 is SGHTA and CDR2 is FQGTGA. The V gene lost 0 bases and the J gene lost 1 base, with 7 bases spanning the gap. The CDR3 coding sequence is TGTGCCAGCAGCTTAACTAGCGCATCCTACGAGCAGTACTTC. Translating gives CASSLTSASYEQYF. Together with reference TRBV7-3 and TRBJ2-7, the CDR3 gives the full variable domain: GAGVSQTPSNKVTEKGKYVELRCDPISGHTALYWYRQSLGQGPEFLIYFQGTGAADDSGLPNDRFFAVRPEGSVSTLKIQRTERGDSAVYLCASSLTSASYEQYFGPGTRLTVT.

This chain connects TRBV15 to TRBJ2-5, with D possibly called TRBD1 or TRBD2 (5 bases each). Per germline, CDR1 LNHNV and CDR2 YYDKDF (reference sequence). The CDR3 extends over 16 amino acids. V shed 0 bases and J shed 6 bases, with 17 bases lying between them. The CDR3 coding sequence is TGTGCCACCAGCAGAGATCACGGGGTAGGGGCCAAGACCCAGTACTTC. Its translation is CATSRDHGVGAKTQYF.

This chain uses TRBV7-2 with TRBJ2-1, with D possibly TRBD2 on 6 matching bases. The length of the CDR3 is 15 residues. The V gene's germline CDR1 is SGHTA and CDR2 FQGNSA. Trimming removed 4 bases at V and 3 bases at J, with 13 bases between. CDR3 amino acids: CASSSPWGVYNEQFF. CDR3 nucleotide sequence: TGTGCCAGCAGCTCCCCATGGGGGGTCTACAATGAGCAGTTCTTC.

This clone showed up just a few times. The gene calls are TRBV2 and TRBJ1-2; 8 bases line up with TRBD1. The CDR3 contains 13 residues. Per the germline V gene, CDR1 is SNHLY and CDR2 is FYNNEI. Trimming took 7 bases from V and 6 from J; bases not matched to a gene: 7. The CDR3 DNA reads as TGTGCCAGCACCAGGGGGCTAAAAGATGGCTACACCTTC. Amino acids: CASTRGLKDGYTF.

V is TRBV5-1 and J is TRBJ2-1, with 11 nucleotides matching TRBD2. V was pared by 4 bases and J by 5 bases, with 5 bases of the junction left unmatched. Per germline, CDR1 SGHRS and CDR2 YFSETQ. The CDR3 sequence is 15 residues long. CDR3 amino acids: CASSHASGRHNEQFF. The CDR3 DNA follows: TGCGCCAGCAGCCACGCTAGCGGGAGGCACAATGAGCAGTTCTTC. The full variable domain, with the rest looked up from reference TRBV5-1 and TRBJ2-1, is KAGVTQTPRYLIKTRGQQVTLSCSPISGHRSVSWYQQTPGQGLQFLFEYFSETQRNKGNFPGRFSGRQFSNSRSEMNVSTLELGDSALYLCASSHASGRHNEQFFGPGTRLTVL.

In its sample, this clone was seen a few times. The CDR3: CASSQLAGGVNEQFF. CDR3 nucleotides: TGTGCCAGCAGCCAACTAGCGGGAGGGGTAAATGAGCAGTTCTTC. The rearrangement links TRBV2 to TRBJ2-1, with TRBD2 matching 13 bases. This CDR3 has 15 residues. From germline, CDR1 is SNHLY and CDR2 FYNNEI. The J segment lost 7 bases and the V segment lost 6 bases, leaving 6 bases of the junction unmatched.

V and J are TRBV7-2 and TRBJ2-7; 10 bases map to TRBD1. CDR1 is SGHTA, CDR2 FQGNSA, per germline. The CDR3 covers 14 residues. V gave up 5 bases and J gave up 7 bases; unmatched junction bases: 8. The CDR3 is CASSKTGGAGEQYF. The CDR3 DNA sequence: TGTGCCAGCAGCAAGACAGGGGGCGCGGGTGAGCAGTACTTC.

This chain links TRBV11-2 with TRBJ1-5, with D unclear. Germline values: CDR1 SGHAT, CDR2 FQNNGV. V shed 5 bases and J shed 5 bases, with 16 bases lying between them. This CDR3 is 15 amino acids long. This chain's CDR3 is CASSPVKGRDQPQHF. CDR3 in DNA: TGTGCCAGCAGCCCTGTTAAAGGGCGGGATCAGCCCCAGCATTTT.

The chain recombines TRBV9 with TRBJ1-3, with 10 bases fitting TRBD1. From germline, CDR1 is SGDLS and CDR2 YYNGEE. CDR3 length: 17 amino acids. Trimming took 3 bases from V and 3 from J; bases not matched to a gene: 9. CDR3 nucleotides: TGTGCCAGCAGCGGCCCCGGGGACAGGGGAGATGGAAACACCATATATTTT. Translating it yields CASSGPGDRGDGNTIYF. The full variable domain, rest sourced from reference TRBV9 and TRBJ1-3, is DSGVTQTPKHLITATGQRVTLRCSPRSGDLSVYWYQQSLDQGLQFLIQYYNGEERAKGNILERFSAQQFPDLHSELNLSSLELGDSALYFCASSGPGDRGDGNTIYFGEGSWLTVV.